The 18 T cell receptor beta chains below come from one sample, sequenced in a study of T-cell memory formation after mild COVID-19. TCRdb re-called the 5' RACE reads with MiXCR, one entry per CDR3 protein. The sample has hundreds of thousands of distinct CDR3 sequences, 20% seen once; the top ten hold roughly 8.4%. Sequenced sample: PBMCs or a T cell subset sorted from them (not recorded which). Receptors originate from an adult woman who had mild COVID-19 (a few samples of this study predate the infection). Cell type and time point are not known.

This clonotype was seen a handful of times. The V and J genes are TRBV18 and TRBJ2-6; D is ambiguous. Trimming left V 5 bases short and J 0 bases short, with 11 bases between. The CDR3 totals 16 residues. Germline V CDR1 and CDR2: KGHSH, LQKENI. The CDR3 reads CASSSDGLSGANVLTF. The CDR3 bases are TGTGCCAGCTCATCAGACGGGCTCTCTGGGGCCAACGTCCTGACTTTC.

The chain couples TRBV15 to TRBJ1-4; D is undetermined. The germline V gene encodes CDR1 LNHNV and CDR2 YYDKDF (reference sequence). CDR3 size: 12 residues. Deletions cut 5 bases from V and 13 bases from J, with 14 bases between. CDR3 nucleotide sequence: TGTGCCACCAGCCCAGTCCAGAGACGACTGTTTTTT. It yields the protein CATSPVQRRLFF.

This clonotype was detected only a few times. The genes are TRBV7-2 and TRBJ2-7; 8 nucleotides match TRBD1. The germline CDR1 and CDR2 sequences are SGHTA and FQGNSA. CDR3 length: 15 residues. J was trimmed by 3 bases and V by 6 bases; bases with no gene match: 10. CDR3 sequence (DNA): TGTGCCAGCAGATACCTCGGACAGGGCGGCTACGAGCAGTACTTC. It specifies CASRYLGQGGYEQYF.

There are many counts of this clonotype. The gene calls are TRBV7-2 and TRBJ2-1; tentative D call: TRBD2 (6 bases). Trimming shortened V by 3 bases and J by 7 bases, and 7 bases separated the two germline ends. CDR1 and CDR2 from the germline V gene are SGHTA and FQGNSA. This CDR3 spans 12 amino acids. CDR3 residues: CASSFRGNEQFF. The CDR3 coding sequence is TGTGCCAGCAGCTTCCGGGGGAATGAGCAGTTCTTC.

The sample holds a few counts of this clonotype. The rearrangement uses TRBV4-2 and TRBJ2-1; 16 nucleotides line up with TRBD2. This CDR3 contains 20 residues. The trim removed 3 bases at V and 2 bases at J, leaving 10 bases unmatched. Germline loops: CDR1 LGHNA, CDR2 YNFKEQ. The CDR3 loop reads CASSQEGLAGGPSPYNEQFF. CDR3 nucleotides: TGTGCCAGCAGCCAGGAGGGACTAGCGGGAGGGCCTTCCCCCTACAATGAGCAGTTCTTC.

This clonotype was found a few times. The chain couples TRBV14 to TRBJ2-1, with 7 bases lining up with TRBD1. J lost 9 bases, V lost 4 bases, and 9 bases had no gene match. The germline V gene has CDR1 SGHDN and CDR2 FVKESK. This CDR3 has 14 amino acids. CDR3 DNA: TGTGCCAGCAGCCGAAGCAACAGGGGTGTTGAGCAGTTCTTC. It encodes CASSRSNRGVEQFF.

The chain recombines TRBV20-1 with TRBJ1-1; D gene ambiguous. Germline CDR1 DFQATT, CDR2 SNEGSKA (reference sequence). The CDR3 length is 13 residues. V shed 3 bases and J shed 4 bases, with 12 bases lying between them. The CDR3 reads CSASHGESTEAFF. CDR3 DNA: TGCAGTGCTAGCCACGGGGAGAGCACTGAAGCTTTCTTT.

This clonotype was recorded only once. The chain uses TRBV11-3 and TRBJ2-3; the match to TRBD2 covers 10 bases. The ends lost 1 base at V and 5 bases at J; junction bases unmatched: 9. Germline CDR1 and CDR2: SGHNT and YENEEA. This CDR3 has 17 residues. CDR3 region: CASSLVRTSGPIDTQYF. DNA of the CDR3: TGTGCCAGCAGCTTAGTCCGGACTAGCGGTCCCATAGATACGCAGTATTTT.

The chain uses TRBV4-1 and TRBJ1-3; D is ambiguous. The CDR3 is 16 amino acids. The germline V gene has CDR1 MGHRA and CDR2 YSYEKL. The V gene lost 1 base and the J gene lost 0 bases, with 10 bases spanning the gap. In DNA, the CDR3 is TGCGCCAGCAGCCAAGTAGACTCCCGCTCTGGAAACACCATATATTTT. Protein product: CASSQVDSRSGNTIYF.

This rearrangement joins TRBV20-1 to TRBJ2-3; 8 bases fit TRBD1. The ends lost 4 bases at V and 4 bases at J; junction bases unmatched: 10. In germline, CDR1 is DFQATT, CDR2 SNEGSKA (reference sequence). This CDR3 has 15 amino acids. The CDR3 DNA reads TGCAGTGCTATTCAGGGGGCGAAGAAATCAGATACGCAGTATTTT. This encodes CSAIQGAKKSDTQYF.

This chain uses TRBV7-9 with TRBJ2-1; D unclear. This CDR3 region has 13 residues. Trimming took 7 bases from V and 0 from J, leaving 7 bases between them. The germline gives CDR1 SEHNR, CDR2 FQNEAQ (reference sequence). The CDR3 bases are TGTGCCAGCACGGGTAGCTCCTACAATGAGCAGTTCTTC. Translated, it gives CASTGSSYNEQFF.

The rearrangement joins TRBV12-5 to TRBJ1-2, with a possible D match to TRBD1 (5 bases). The CDR3 spans 13 residues. V lost 5 bases to trimming and J lost 4 bases, with 11 bases between them. Germline CDR1 LGHNT, CDR2 FRNRAP. The CDR3 loop is CASGEGTFYGYTF. CDR3 nucleotide sequence: TGTGCTAGTGGTGAGGGGACCTTCTATGGCTACACCTTC.

Only a few counts were recorded for this clonotype. The chain couples TRBV5-6 to TRBJ2-3, with 13 positions matching TRBD2. The CDR3 runs to 15 residues. V was clipped by 7 bases and J by 2 bases; unmatched bases: 4. Looked up from germline, CDR1 is SGHDT and CDR2 is YYEEEE. For the CDR3, the DNA is TGTGCCAGCCGAGGACTAGCGGGGGACACAGATACGCAGTATTTT. It encodes CASRGLAGDTDTQYF.

The V gene is TRBV6-1, the J gene TRBJ2-3; possibly TRBD2 for D (5 bases). Germline values: CDR1 MNHNS, CDR2 SASEGT. This CDR3 has 14 residues. Between the trimmed V and J ends, which lost 2 bases and 0 bases, there was a span of 6 bases. CDR3 sequence (DNA): TGTGCCAGCAGTGAACCGGGGAGCACAGATACGCAGTATTTT. Translating it yields CASSEPGSTDTQYF.

This chain connects TRBV20-1 to TRBJ1-1; 8 bases are shared with TRBD1. The ends lost 5 bases at V and 4 bases at J; junction bases unmatched: 9. Germline CDR1 is DFQATT and CDR2 is SNEGSKA (reference sequence). The CDR3 loop spans 14 amino acids. CDR3 sequence reads: CSASRTGRGTEAFF. DNA for the CDR3: TGCAGTGCTTCGAGGACAGGGAGAGGCACTGAAGCTTTCTTT.

This clonotype has just a few counts. The chain combines TRBV4-1 with TRBJ2-1; D gene uncertain. V gave up 0 bases and J gave up 4 bases, with 10 bases separating them. The V gene's germline CDR1 is MGHRA and CDR2 YSYEKL. The CDR3 has 15 residues. The CDR3 DNA reads TGCGCCAGCAGCCAAGAGGGAAGGAATTACAATGAGCAGTTCTTC. Translation: CASSQEGRNYNEQFF.

In this sample, this clonotype turned up many times. J is TRBJ2-1 and V is TRBV20-1, with 11 positions matching TRBD2. Germline V gives CDR1 DFQATT, CDR2 SNEGSKA (reference sequence). The V segment lost 2 bases and the J segment 6 bases; nucleotides outside the gene matches: 6. The CDR3 covers 15 residues. This chain's CDR3 is CSARTGLAELNEQFF. CDR3 nucleotide sequence: TGCAGTGCTAGAACGGGACTAGCGGAGCTCAATGAGCAGTTCTTC.

The rearrangement links TRBV19 to TRBJ2-5; 8 bases agree with TRBD1. The CDR3 is made up of 13 amino acids. Germline V gives CDR1 LNHDA, CDR2 SQIVND (reference sequence). The junction had 3 bases not matched to a gene; V was cut back by 6 bases and J by 3 bases. The CDR3 reads CASRIQGEETQYF. CDR3 coding DNA: TGTGCCAGTAGGATACAGGGGGAAGAGACCCAGTACTTC.